The 24 T cell receptor beta chains reported below all come from one sample, sequenced in a study of blood T cell repertoires in COVID-19. Clones were read by immunoSEQ multiplex PCR, and TCRdb kept only the in-frame ones, dropping some. The sample shows about 260,000 clones, roughly 80% of them seen only once. The sample taken for sequencing was peripheral blood. The receptor set was obtained from a man in his sixties with acute or convalescent COVID-19.

Turning to this clone: Other DNA sequences in this specimen translate into the identical CDR3. The chain carries TRBV28 and TRBJ1-5; 7 bases agree with TRBD1. The CDR3 extends over 12 amino acids. The V gene's germline CDR1 is MDHEN and CDR2 SYDVKM. V shed 6 bases, J shed 6 bases, and the junction held 2 bases outside the gene matches. CDR3 sequence reads: CASSRQGQPQHF. The DNA of the CDR3 is TGTGCCAGCAGCCGACAGGGTCAGCCCCAGCATTTT.

A remark on this clone: It may be a read error: a sequence one base away is much more abundant. V and J are TRBV9 and TRBJ1-2, with 8 bases matching TRBD1. CDR3 length: 13 amino acids. Germline values: CDR1 SGDLS, CDR2 YYNGEE. Trimming took 3 bases from V and 4 from J; bases not matched to a gene: 2. CDR3 in DNA: TGTGCCAGCAGCGCCGGGACAGGCTATGGCTACACCTTC. As protein: CASSAGTGYGYTF.

V usage is TRBV18 and J usage is TRBJ1-1; D gene unclear. The CDR3 has 16 residues. V was cut by 2 bases and J by 4 bases, with 17 bases left in between. The germline gives CDR1 KGHSH, CDR2 LQKENI. This CDR3 is CASSPTTHEGGTEAFF. The CDR3 DNA sequence: TGTGCCAGCTCACCAACGACGCATGAAGGCGGCACTGAAGCTTTCTTT.

The V gene is TRBV4-2, the J gene TRBJ1-2; a weak D match, TRBD1 (6 bases). CDR3 length: 14 amino acids. The germline V gene has CDR1 LGHNA and CDR2 YNFKEQ. The V and J ends lost 2 bases and 2 bases respectively, with 9 bases between them. CDR3 amino acids: CASSQTTGNYGYTF. DNA of the CDR3: TGTGCCAGCAGCCAAACAACAGGGAACTATGGCTACACCTTC.

The V call is TRBV2, the J call TRBJ1-5, with D possibly matching TRBD1 (6 bases). This CDR3 has 16 amino acids. Trimming cost V 4 bases and J 0 bases, with 13 bases left between them. CDR1 and CDR2 from the germline V gene are SNHLY and FYNNEI. CDR3 loop: CASSGGHPYSNQPQHF. The CDR3 coding sequence is TGTGCCAGCAGTGGGGGACACCCATATAGCAATCAGCCCCAGCATTTT.

In nucleotides, the CDR3 is TGTGCCAGCAGCTCTAACAGGGTTGAAAAACTGTTTTTT. Encoded protein: CASSSNRVEKLFF. This rearrangement joins TRBV7-2 to TRBJ1-4; D is perhaps TRBD1 (6 bases). The CDR3 runs 13 residues. The ends were cut back, 4 bases at V and 7 bases at J, with 10 bases in the middle. Germline CDR1 is SGHTA and CDR2 is FQGNSA.

The chain employs TRBV27 and TRBJ1-1; 10 positions match TRBD1. The germline V gene encodes CDR1 MNHEY and CDR2 SMNVEV (reference sequence). This CDR3 region has 14 residues. With 5 bases clipped from V and 4 bases from J, the junction kept 4 bases outside the gene matches. CDR3 sequence (DNA): TGTGCCAGCAGTCCTGGGACAGGGGTCACTGAAGCTTTCTTT. Amino acid sequence: CASSPGTGVTEAFF.

The J gene is TRBJ2-7, the V gene TRBV5-1, with 9 bases aligning to TRBD1. The germline V gene has CDR1 SGHRS and CDR2 YFSETQ. The CDR3 covers 16 residues. Trimming cost V 0 bases and J 4 bases; bases outside gene matches: 8. The CDR3 sequence is CASSLGLQGARYEQYF. In nucleotides, the CDR3 is TGCGCCAGCAGCTTGGGTTTACAGGGGGCCCGATACGAGCAGTACTTC.

V usage is TRBV19 and J usage is TRBJ2-2; 9 nucleotides line up with TRBD1. This CDR3 is 16 amino acids long. Germline-derived CDR1 and CDR2 are LNHDA and SQIVND (reference sequence). Trimming at V came to 8 bases and at J to 4 bases, leaving 11 bases not matched to a gene. The CDR3 reads CASRTTGTGTTGELFF. CDR3 bases: TGTGCCAGTCGAACCACCGGGACAGGGACCACCGGGGAGCTGTTTTTT.

The CDR3 protein is CASSLGNRAYYGYTF. CDR3 DNA sequence: TGTGCCAGCAGCTTGGGGAACAGGGCCTACTATGGCTACACCTTC. The chain employs TRBV5-8 and TRBJ1-2; a possible D gene is TRBD1 (6 bases). Between the trimmed V and J ends, which lost 0 bases and 3 bases, there was a span of 12 bases. The CDR3 is made up of 15 amino acids. Germline assignment: CDR1 SGHTS and CDR2 YDEGEE.

Comment on this clone: A junction end diverges from the germline sequence, so it may reflect a read error. V and J are TRBV12-3 or TRBV12-4 and TRBJ2-2; no firm D call. CDR3 length equals 13 residues. The DNA for the CDR3 is TGTGCCGGCAGTTTTGCGGACACCGGGGAGCTGTTTTTT. Translating it yields CAGSFADTGELFF.

A word on this clone: Other nucleotide sequences in the sample specify the same CDR3. J is TRBJ2-7 and V is TRBV5-6; maybe TRBD2 (5 bases). This CDR3 comprises 13 residues. Trimming took 2 bases from V and 2 from J, leaving 8 bases between them. Germline lookup yields CDR1 SGHDT and CDR2 YYEEEE. The CDR3 DNA sequence: TGTGCCAGCAGCTTTACGGGGACCTACGAGCAGTACTTC. Translated: CASSFTGTYEQYF.

The chain combines TRBV5-1 with TRBJ2-1; maybe TRBD1 (5 bases). Trimming pared 1 base from V and 8 bases from J, leaving 13 bases between. This CDR3 is 14 amino acids long. Looked up from germline, CDR1 is SGHRS and CDR2 is YFSETQ. CDR3 region: CASSLRAGMDEQFF. In DNA, the CDR3 is TGCGCCAGCAGCTTGCGGGCAGGGATGGATGAGCAGTTCTTC.

V usage is TRBV7-9 and J usage is TRBJ2-5; 8 positions match TRBD2. Trimming removed 5 bases from V and 7 bases from J; junction bases left unmatched: 9. Per germline, CDR1 SEHNR and CDR2 FQNEAQ (reference sequence). The CDR3 is 14 amino acids. The CDR3, as DNA: TGTGCCAGCAGCACGGGACTAGAGATGGGGACCCAGTACTTC. This codes for CASSTGLEMGTQYF.

The J gene is TRBJ2-1, the V gene TRBV3-1 (or the pseudogene TRBV3-2); 7 nucleotides align to TRBD2. The germline CDR1 and CDR2 sequences are LGHDT and YNNKEL (reference sequence). The CDR3 is 13 amino acids. V lost 5 bases to trimming and J lost 4 bases; unmatched junction nucleotides: 2. CDR3 sequence: CASSGGGYNEQFF. The CDR3 DNA reads TGTGCCAGCAGCGGGGGGGGTTACAATGAGCAGTTCTTC.

J is TRBJ1-5 and V is TRBV7-6; TRBD1 might be the D (6 bases). Looked up from germline, CDR1 is SGHVS and CDR2 is FNYEAQ. CDR3 length equals 14 residues. Trimming cost V 5 bases and J 3 bases, with 11 bases left between them. The CDR3 sequence is CASSDRDNNQPQHF. In DNA form, the CDR3 reads TGTGCCAGCAGCGACCGGGACAACAATCAGCCCCAGCATTTT.

CDR3: CASSPGPARGTEAFF. CDR3 nucleotides: TGTGCCAGCAGCCCAGGTCCGGCCCGGGGCACTGAAGCTTTCTTT. The chain has TRBV7-3 and TRBJ1-1; D gene unclear. Trimming shortened V by 5 bases and J by 4 bases, and 17 bases separated the two germline ends. The CDR3 extends over 15 amino acids. The germline V gene has CDR1 SGHTA and CDR2 FQGTGA.

Written as DNA, the CDR3 is TGTGCCAGCAGTTTTTACAGGGGTGGAGGCGCTAATGAAAAACTGTTTTTT. Its protein product is CASSFYRGGGANEKLFF. The chain combines TRBV27 with TRBJ1-4; 7 positions match TRBD1. This CDR3 is 17 amino acids long. The trim removed 3 bases at V and 3 bases at J, leaving 10 bases unmatched. CDR1 MNHEY and CDR2 SMNVEV come from the germline V gene (reference sequence).

V usage is TRBV11-2 and J usage is TRBJ2-7, with D maybe TRBD1 (6 bases). This CDR3 contains 13 residues. V lost 1 base and J lost 3, with 7 bases in between. Germline V lookup: CDR1 SGHAT, CDR2 FQNNGV. CDR3 residues: CASSLAGVYEQYF. DNA for the CDR3: TGTGCCAGCAGCTTAGCAGGGGTCTACGAGCAGTACTTC.

The chain recombines TRBV5-5 with TRBJ2-7; D is perhaps TRBD1 (6 bases). CDR3 size: 13 residues. Germline V gene sequence: CDR1 SGHKS, CDR2 YYEKEE (reference sequence). Deletions cut 0 bases from V and 3 bases from J, with 7 bases between. The CDR3 sequence: CASSLVGGYEQYF. The DNA for the CDR3 is TGTGCCAGCAGCTTGGTAGGGGGCTACGAGCAGTACTTC.

This clone was seen a single time. The chain carries TRBV6-2 or TRBV6-3 and TRBJ2-3; 12 nucleotides align to TRBD2. Trimming removed 4 bases from V and 6 bases from J; junction bases left unmatched: 5. The CDR3 consists of 15 residues. The V gene's germline CDR1 is MNHEY and CDR2 SVGEGT. The CDR3 DNA reads TGTGCCAGCAGTTTCGGGACTAGCGGGTCGGATACGCAGTATTTT. This translates into CASSFGTSGSDTQYF.

This clone has just one count. The J gene is TRBJ1-2, the V gene TRBV7-9, with unresolved D. V lost 1 base to trimming and J lost 1 base, with 4 bases between them. CDR1 and CDR2 from the germline V gene are SEHNR and FQNEAQ (reference sequence). This CDR3 region has 13 residues. This CDR3 reads CASSLDSNYGYTF. CDR3 coding DNA: TGTGCCAGCAGCTTAGACAGTAACTATGGCTACACCTTC.

The gene calls are TRBV5-8 and TRBJ2-7; TRBD2 agrees at 9 bases. Per the germline V gene, CDR1 is SGHTS and CDR2 is YDEGEE. J was trimmed by 3 bases and V by 6 bases; bases with no gene match: 4. This CDR3 is 13 amino acids long. The CDR3 DNA follows: TGTGCCAGCACCCAGACTAGCGGCTACGAGCAGTACTTC. It yields the protein CASTQTSGYEQYF.

This clone is a singleton in its sample. The chain carries TRBV18 and TRBJ1-1, with D perhaps matching TRBD1 (5 bases). CDR3 length equals 14 residues. Per the germline V gene, CDR1 is KGHSH and CDR2 is LQKENI. V lost 0 bases and J 4 bases, leaving 9 bases between the germline ends. CDR3 DNA: TGTGCCAGCTCACCACCGGGGGGGAGCACTGAAGCTTTCTTT. Protein product: CASSPPGGSTEAFF. Supplemented by reference TRBV18 and TRBJ1-1, the full variable domain reads NAGVMQNPRHLVRRRGQEARLRCSPMKGHSHVYWYRQLPEEGLKFMVYLQKENIIDESGMPKERFSAEFPKEGPSILRIQQVVRGDSAAYFCASSPPGGSTEAFFGQGTRLTVV.